This TCR beta chain was obtained from a study of OX40 agonist ivuxolimab in advanced cancers. Regarding the study as a whole: At doses 0.1 to 3.0 mg/kg, CD4+ and CD8+ clones expanded. The average count of expanded clones was higher among CD8+ T cells than among CD4+.

Regarding this clone: Its matching antigen is unknown.

The CDR3 runs to 14 residues. V shed 8 bases and J 4 bases; nucleotides not matched to a gene: 7. The germline CDR1 and CDR2 sequences are SEHNR and FQNEAQ (reference sequence). TCRdb's copy holds only in-frame clones and misses some; the assay was immunoSEQ multiplex PCR. The sample carries fewer than 90,000 clones, around nine tenths recorded once. This chain links TRBV7-9 with TRBJ2-3, with 9 bases matching TRBD2. The sequence was obtained from an adult with an advanced solid tumor such as melanoma, head and neck, liver or kidney cancer. Sample: CD4+ or CD8+ T cells sorted from blood, taken in a trial of the OX40 agonist ivuxolimab. The CDR3 nucleotides read TGTGCCAGCGGGCGGGAGGGTCCCGCAGATACGCAGTATTTT. Translation: CASGREGPADTQYF.